A selection of T cell receptor beta chains follows, all from one sample in a study of cytomegalovirus exposure and HLA in healthy donors. The assay was immunoSEQ multiplex PCR, and TCRdb's table has in-frame clones only and misses some. Here the sample spans some 170,000 clones, about three quarters being singletons. Sequencing input: PBMCs. These receptors were obtained from a woman aged 55-75 years in good health and CMV-seropositive. Each CDR3 is given with its conserved first and last residue. Fields, in order: J gene, clone size, D gene, V gene, CDR3 protein, CDR3 DNA. D genes are given only for firm matches. The listing skips clone size in some rows; elsewhere it reads once, few, many or a size class.

J gene: TRBJ2-7; clone size: .; D gene: .; V gene: TRBV14; CDR3 protein: CASSRTPWADEQYF; CDR3 DNA: TGTGCCAGCAGCCGTACCCCCTGGGCCGACGAGCAGTACTTC
J gene: TRBJ1-1; clone size: once; D gene: .; V gene: TRBV27; CDR3 protein: CASSLGGAEAFF; CDR3 DNA: TGTGCCAGCAGTTTGGGGGGAGCTGAAGCTTTCTTT
J gene: TRBJ2-5; clone size: .; D gene: .; V gene: TRBV11-1; CDR3 protein: CASSLAQGATQYF; CDR3 DNA: TGTGCCAGCAGCTTAGCCCAGGGCGCGACCCAGTACTTC
J gene: TRBJ1-5; clone size: .; D gene: TRBD1; V gene: TRBV27; CDR3 protein: CASSPGAGGNNQPQHF; CDR3 DNA: TGTGCCAGCAGCCCCGGGGCAGGGGGAAACAATCAGCCCCAGCATTTT
J gene: TRBJ2-3; clone size: .; D gene: TRBD2; V gene: TRBV2; CDR3 protein: CASTGLTSGGTDTQYF; CDR3 DNA: TGTGCCAGCACAGGACTGACTAGCGGGGGCACAGATACGCAGTATTTT
J gene: TRBJ2-7; clone size: .; D gene: TRBD1; V gene: TRBV27; CDR3 protein: CASSLSQGAEQYF; CDR3 DNA: TGTGCCAGCAGTTTATCGCAGGGGGCAGAGCAGTACTTC
J gene: TRBJ2-1; clone size: .; D gene: TRBD1; V gene: TRBV28; CDR3 protein: CASSLPGTGSSNEQFF; CDR3 DNA: TGTGCCAGCAGTTTACCCGGGACAGGGTCGTCCAATGAGCAGTTCTTC
J gene: TRBJ1-1; clone size: .; D gene: .; V gene: TRBV5-1; CDR3 protein: CASSLVGGANTEAFF; CDR3 DNA: TGCGCCAGCAGCTTGGTGGGGGGGGCTAACACTGAAGCTTTCTTT
J gene: TRBJ2-1; clone size: .; D gene: .; V gene: TRBV9; CDR3 protein: CVSSVAPGALYNEQFF; CDR3 DNA: TGTGTCAGCAGCGTAGCGCCGGGAGCGCTTTACAATGAGCAGTTCTTC
J gene: TRBJ1-5; clone size: .; D gene: TRBD1; V gene: TRBV2; CDR3 protein: CASRRTGTNNQPQHF; CDR3 DNA: TGTGCCAGCAGAAGGACAGGTACCAACAATCAGCCCCAGCATTTT
J gene: TRBJ2-3; clone size: .; D gene: .; V gene: TRBV28; CDR3 protein: CASSPGGASTDTQYF; CDR3 DNA: TGTGCCAGCAGTCCTGGGGGGGCTAGCACAGATACGCAGTATTTT
J gene: TRBJ2-4; clone size: .; D gene: TRBD2; V gene: TRBV19; CDR3 protein: CASSMSGSGPKNSQYF; CDR3 DNA: TGTGCCAGTAGTATGAGCGGGAGTGGTCCCAAAAACAGTCAGTACTTC
J gene: TRBJ2-6; clone size: .; D gene: .; V gene: TRBV10-1; CDR3 protein: CASPPMGLSGANGLTF; CDR3 DNA: TGCGCCAGCCCCCCGATGGGGCTCTCTGGGGCCAACGGCCTGACTTTC
J gene: TRBJ1-1; clone size: once; D gene: .; V gene: TRBV27; CDR3 protein: CASSLSGLFNTEAFF; CDR3 DNA: TGTGCCAGCAGTTTATCGGGCCTCTTTAACACTGAAGCTTTCTTT
J gene: TRBJ2-1; clone size: .; D gene: TRBD2; V gene: TRBV7-6; CDR3 protein: CASSPVAGRSANEQFF; CDR3 DNA: TGTGCCAGCAGCCCCGTAGCGGGTAGATCCGCCAATGAGCAGTTCTTC
J gene: TRBJ1-6; clone size: .; D gene: .; V gene: TRBV30; CDR3 protein: CAWSAGAGVGNSPLHF; CDR3 DNA: TGTGCCTGGAGTGCAGGGGCCGGGGTAGGAAATTCACCCCTCCACTTT
J gene: TRBJ2-2; clone size: .; D gene: TRBD1; V gene: TRBV28; CDR3 protein: CASRDFGVRDRHTGELFF; CDR3 DNA: TGTGCCAGCAGGGACTTCGGGGTGCGGGACAGGCACACCGGGGAGCTGTTTTTT
J gene: TRBJ1-5; clone size: .; D gene: TRBD1; V gene: TRBV7-3; CDR3 protein: CASSLTGEQPQHF; CDR3 DNA: TGTGCCAGCAGCCTTACAGGGGAACAGCCCCAGCATTTT
J gene: TRBJ2-2; clone size: .; D gene: TRBD2; V gene: TRBV28; CDR3 protein: CAVKKGLGVTGELFF; CDR3 DNA: TGTGCCGTTAAAAAGGGACTAGGGGTCACCGGGGAGCTGTTTTTT
J gene: TRBJ1-1; clone size: .; D gene: TRBD1; V gene: TRBV28; CDR3 protein: CASRSRTGLAEAFF; CDR3 DNA: TGTGCCAGCAGAAGTCGGACAGGCCTAGCTGAAGCTTTCTTT
J gene: TRBJ1-5; clone size: .; D gene: .; V gene: TRBV27; CDR3 protein: CASSLSTRVRQPQHF; CDR3 DNA: TGTGCCAGCAGTTTATCGACTAGGGTTCGTCAGCCCCAGCATTTT
J gene: TRBJ2-7; clone size: .; D gene: TRBD1; V gene: TRBV18; CDR3 protein: CASSPGQASYEQYF; CDR3 DNA: TGTGCCAGCTCACCTGGACAGGCATCCTACGAGCAGTACTTC
J gene: TRBJ1-5; clone size: .; D gene: .; V gene: TRBV28; CDR3 protein: CASTRGGGGQPQHF; CDR3 DNA: TGTGCCAGCACCAGAGGCGGGGGCGGCCAGCCCCAGCATTTT
J gene: TRBJ1-1; clone size: few; D gene: TRBD1; V gene: TRBV6-4; CDR3 protein: CASSSGGTEAFF; CDR3 DNA: TGTGCCAGCAGTTCAGGGGGAACTGAAGCTTTCTTT
J gene: TRBJ2-4; clone size: .; D gene: .; V gene: TRBV5-8; CDR3 protein: CASSQGAKNIQYF; CDR3 DNA: TGTGCCAGCAGCCAGGGGGCCAAAAACATTCAGTACTTC
J gene: TRBJ2-3; clone size: few; D gene: TRBD2; V gene: TRBV7-3; CDR3 protein: CASSSRGAGGGDTQYF; CDR3 DNA: TGTGCCAGCAGCTCCCGGGGAGCGGGAGGCGGAGATACGCAGTATTTT